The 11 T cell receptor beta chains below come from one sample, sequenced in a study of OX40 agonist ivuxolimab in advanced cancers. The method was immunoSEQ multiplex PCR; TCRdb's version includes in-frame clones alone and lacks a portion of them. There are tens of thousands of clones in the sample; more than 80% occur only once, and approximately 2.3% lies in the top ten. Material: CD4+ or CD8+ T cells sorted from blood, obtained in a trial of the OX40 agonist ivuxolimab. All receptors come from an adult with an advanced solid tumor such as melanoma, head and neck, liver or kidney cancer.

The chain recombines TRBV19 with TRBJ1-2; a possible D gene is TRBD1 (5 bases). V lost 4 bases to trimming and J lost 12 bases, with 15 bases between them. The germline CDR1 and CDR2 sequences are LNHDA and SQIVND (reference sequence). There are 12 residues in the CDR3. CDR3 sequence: CASSTGGREHTF. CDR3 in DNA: TGTGCCAGTAGTACGGGGGGAAGGGAGCACACCTTC.

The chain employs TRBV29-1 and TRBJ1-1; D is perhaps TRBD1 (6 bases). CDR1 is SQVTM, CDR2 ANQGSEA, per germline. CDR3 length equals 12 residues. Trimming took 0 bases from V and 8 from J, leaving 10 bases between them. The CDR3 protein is CSVEELGAEAFF. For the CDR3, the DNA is TGCAGCGTTGAAGAGCTGGGGGCGGAAGCTTTCTTT.

The CDR3 DNA is TGTGCCAGCAGCTACGATTGGGAGACCCAGTACTTC. This codes for CASSYDWETQYF. The chain links TRBV7-2 to TRBJ2-5; D is unclear. CDR3 size: 12 residues. Looked up from germline, CDR1 is SGHTA and CDR2 is FQGNSA. V was trimmed by 4 bases and J by 5 bases, leaving 8 bases between them.

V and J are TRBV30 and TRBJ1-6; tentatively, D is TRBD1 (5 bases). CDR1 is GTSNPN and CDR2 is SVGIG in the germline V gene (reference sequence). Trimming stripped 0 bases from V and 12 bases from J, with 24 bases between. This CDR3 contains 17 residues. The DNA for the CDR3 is TGTGCCTGGAGTGTAAGGTGGGCACACCGACAGACCGGACCCCTCCACTTT. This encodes CAWSVRWAHRQTGPLHF.

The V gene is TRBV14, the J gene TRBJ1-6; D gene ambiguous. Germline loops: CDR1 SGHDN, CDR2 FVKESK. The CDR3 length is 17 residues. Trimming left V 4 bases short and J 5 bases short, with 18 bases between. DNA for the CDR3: TGTGCCAGCAGCCCTGAATCAGGATGGCTTAATAATTCACCCCTCCACTTT. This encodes CASSPESGWLNNSPLHF.

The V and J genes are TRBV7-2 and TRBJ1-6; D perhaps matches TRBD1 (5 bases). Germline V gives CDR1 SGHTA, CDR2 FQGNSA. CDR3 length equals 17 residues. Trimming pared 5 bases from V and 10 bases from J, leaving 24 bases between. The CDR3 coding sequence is TGTGCCAGCAGCCCACCAAAGATGGGGGTCCTAGGATCACCCCTCCACTTT. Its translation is CASSPPKMGVLGSPLHF.

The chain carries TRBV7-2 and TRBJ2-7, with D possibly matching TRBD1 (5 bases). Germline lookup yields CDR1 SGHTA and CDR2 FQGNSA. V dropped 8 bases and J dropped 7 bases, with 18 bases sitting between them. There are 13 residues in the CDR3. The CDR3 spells CASPNWGPWEQYF. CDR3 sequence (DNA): TGTGCCAGCCCGAATTGGGGCCCATGGGAGCAGTACTTC.

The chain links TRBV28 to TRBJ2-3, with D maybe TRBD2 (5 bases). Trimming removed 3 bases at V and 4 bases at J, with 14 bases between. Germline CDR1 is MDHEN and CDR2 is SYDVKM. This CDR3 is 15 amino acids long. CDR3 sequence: CASSLFRGGADTQYF. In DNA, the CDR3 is TGTGCCAGCAGTTTGTTCCGCGGAGGAGCAGATACGCAGTATTTT.

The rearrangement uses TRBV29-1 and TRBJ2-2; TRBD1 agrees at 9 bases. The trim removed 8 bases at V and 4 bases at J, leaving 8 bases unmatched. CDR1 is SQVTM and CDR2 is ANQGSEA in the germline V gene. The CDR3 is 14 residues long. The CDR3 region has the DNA TGCAGCTTTGTCCGGACAGGGGCCACCGGGGAGCTGTTTTTT. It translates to CSFVRTGATGELFF.

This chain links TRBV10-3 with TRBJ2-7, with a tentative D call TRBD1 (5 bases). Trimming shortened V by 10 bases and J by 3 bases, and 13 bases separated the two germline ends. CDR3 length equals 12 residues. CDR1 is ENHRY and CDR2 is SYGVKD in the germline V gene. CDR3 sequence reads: CATQDTYYEQYF. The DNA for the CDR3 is TGTGCCACTCAGGACACTTACTACGAGCAGTACTTC.

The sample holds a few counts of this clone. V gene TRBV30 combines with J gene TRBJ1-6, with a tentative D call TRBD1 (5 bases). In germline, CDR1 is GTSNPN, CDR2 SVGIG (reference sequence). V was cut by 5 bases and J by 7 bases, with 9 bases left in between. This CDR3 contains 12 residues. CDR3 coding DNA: TGTGCCTGGGACAGATCAAATTCACCCCTCCACTTT. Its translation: CAWDRSNSPLHF. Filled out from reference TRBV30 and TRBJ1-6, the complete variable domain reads SQTIHQWPATLVQPVGSPLSLECTVEGTSNPNLYWYRQAAGRGLQLLFYSVGIGQISSEVPQNLSASRPQDRQFILSSKKLLLSDSGFYLCAWDRSNSPLHFGNGTRLTVT.